Shown below are 28 T cell receptor beta chains from a single sample sequenced in a study of Tregs in tolerant kidney transplant recipients. Recipients received nonmyeloablative bone marrow transplants from related graft donors, with transient mixed chimerism. TCRdb keeps only in-frame clones here, not all; method: immunoSEQ multiplex PCR. Here the sample table reports some 15,000 clones. The sample in question was CD8+ T cells from blood (PBMCs), obtained 6 months after the transplant. The source of these receptors is a human patient who received a combined kidney and bone marrow transplant. The T cells may partly be graft donor cells.

Regarding this clone: The missing CDR3 end, 3 residues past where the read stops, is filled in from the germline J gene. The chain couples TRBV29-1 to TRBJ2-5; 15 nucleotides agree with TRBD2. With V trimmed by 1 base and J by 5 bases, 14 bases remained unmatched. Germline V gene lookup returns CDR1 SQVTM and CDR2 ANQGSEA. The CDR3 spans 19 residues. The sequenced part of the CDR3 DNA is TGCAGCGTTGAAGGGCCCAGGTGGACTAGCGGGGGGGCGGTGGAGACC. This encodes CSVEGPRWTSGGAVET. The complete CDR3 reads CSVEGPRWTSGGAVETQYF.

Concerning this clone: Read sequence stops 3 residues before the CDR3 end, and the germline J gene provides the missing end. The rearrangement joins TRBV10-3 to TRBJ1-1; 8 nucleotides line up with TRBD1. The V segment lost 6 bases and the J segment 0 bases; nucleotides outside the gene matches: 6. The germline gives CDR1 ENHRY, CDR2 SYGVKD. The CDR3 loop spans 15 amino acids. The sequenced part of the CDR3 DNA is TGTGCCATCAGCCCTCTGGACAGGGTGAACACTGAA. Translation gives CAISPLDRVNTE. The full CDR3 protein is CAISPLDRVNTEAFF.

Turning to this clone: The missing CDR3 end, 3 residues past where the read stops, is filled in from the germline J gene. The chain combines TRBV7-2 with TRBJ2-3; 9 bases map to TRBD1. Trimming at V came to 5 bases and at J to 3 bases, leaving 6 bases not matched to a gene. The CDR3 has 15 amino acids. CDR1 and CDR2 from the germline V gene are SGHTA and FQGNSA. The part of the CDR3 DNA that was read is TGTGCCAGCAGCCCCGGGACAGGGAGTACAGATACG. It yields the protein CASSPGTGSTDT. The whole CDR3 is CASSPGTGSTDTQYF.

Notes on this clone: The read terminates 3 residues ahead of where the CDR3 ends, so the germline J gene completes it. This specimen includes other DNA sequences encoding the same CDR3. The chain recombines TRBV4-1 with TRBJ1-3; tentatively, D is TRBD1 (5 bases). V lost 0 bases and J lost 5, with 14 bases in between. From germline, CDR1 is MGHRA and CDR2 YSYEKL. CDR3 length equals 16 residues. The CDR3 here is CASSQDSRGVRNTIYF. Partial CDR3 DNA: TGCGCCAGCAGCCAAGACAGTCGAGGGGTTAGAAACACC.

As for this clone: The read ends 3 residues early relative to the CDR3; the germline J gene fills the gap. The chain carries TRBV2 and TRBJ1-2; 12 bases map to TRBD1. CDR3 length equals 16 residues. CDR1 is SNHLY, CDR2 FYNNEI, per germline. The V gene end was trimmed by 3 bases and the J gene end by 4 bases; junction bases not matched to a gene: 6. The sequenced CDR3 bases are TGTGCCAGCAGTGAGGCGGGGACAGGGGGCTTCTATGGC. Its protein product is CASSEAGTGGFYG. In full, the CDR3 is CASSEAGTGGFYGYTF.

About this clone: Read sequence stops 3 residues before the CDR3 end, and the germline J gene provides the missing end. This chain connects TRBV19 to TRBJ1-2; no reliable D call. The CDR3 is 17 amino acids. Germline lookup yields CDR1 LNHDA and CDR2 SQIVND (reference sequence). Incomplete CDR3 DNA: TGTGCCAGTAGTATAGTCCTCCCCAGCGGGAACCCCTACGAC. Protein sequence: CASSIVLPSGNPYD. The CDR3 in its entirety is CASSIVLPSGNPYDYTF.

This clone is classed as large by frequency. The read stops 3 residues short of the end of the CDR3; the missing end is completed from the germline J gene. The rearrangement links TRBV2 to TRBJ2-7; tentative D call: TRBD2 (7 bases). The CDR3 contains 15 residues. The V end was cut by 4 bases, the J end by 3 bases, with 16 bases between. Germline V CDR1 and CDR2: SNHLY, FYNNEI. The sequenced CDR3 bases are TGTGCCAGCAGTGTAGGGGGGGTTCAGCTCTACGAG. Its translation is CASSVGGVQLYE. The entire CDR3 is CASSVGGVQLYEQYF.

Of note for this clone: An end of the junction does not agree with germline; a read error may underlie this. The read comes to an end 3 residues before the CDR3 does, leaving the germline J gene to fill in the end. The chain recombines TRBV7-9 with TRBJ2-5; 10 bases align to TRBD2. Looked up from germline, CDR1 is SEHNR and CDR2 is FQNEAQ (reference sequence). This CDR3 is 15 amino acids long. The CDR3 bases that were read are TGTGCCAGCAGCCCCGGGACTAGCGCCCAAAAGACC. It encodes CASSPGTSAQKT. The entire CDR3 is CASSPGTSAQKTQYF.

Comments on this clone: The sequenced fragment ends 3 residues before the CDR3 boundary, so the rest is inferred from the germline J gene. The chain recombines TRBV5-1 with TRBJ2-1; TRBD1 aligns across 8 bases. Looked up from germline, CDR1 is SGHRS and CDR2 is YFSETQ. The CDR3 is made up of 15 amino acids. The ends lost 6 bases at V and 2 bases at J; junction bases unmatched: 7. Partial CDR3 DNA: TGCGCCAGCACGAATACAGGGGGGCCCTACAATGAG. Translating gives CASTNTGGPYNE. The whole CDR3 reads CASTNTGGPYNEQFF. Looking up the rest from reference TRBV5-1 and TRBJ2-1 gives the full variable domain: KAGVTQTPRYLIKTRGQQVTLSCSPISGHRSVSWYQQTPGQGLQFLFEYFSETQRNKGNFPGRFSGRQFSNSRSEMNVSTLELGDSALYLCASTNTGGPYNEQFFGPGTRLTVL.

Worth noting for this clone: The sequence runs out 3 residues before the end of the CDR3; the remainder is reconstructed from the germline J gene. This chain uses TRBV5-1 with TRBJ2-7; TRBD1 might be the D (6 bases). In germline, CDR1 is SGHRS, CDR2 YFSETQ. This CDR3 has 14 amino acids. Trimming stripped 2 bases from V and 2 bases from J, with 11 bases between. The CDR3: CASSFDRFTYEQYF. The covered CDR3 bases are TGCGCCAGCAGCTTTGACAGGTTTACCTACGAG.

In the case of this clone: Read sequence stops 3 residues before the CDR3 end, and the germline J gene provides the missing end. This chain joins TRBV5-1 and TRBJ2-1; D is perhaps TRBD1 (6 bases). Germline loops: CDR1 SGHRS, CDR2 YFSETQ. Deletions cut 0 bases from V and 8 bases from J, with 12 bases between. The CDR3 has 14 residues. This CDR3 reads CASSLGQGIDEQFF. CDR3 DNA, as far as it was read: TGCGCCAGCAGCTTGGGGCAGGGGATCGATGAG.

Points on this clone: The read terminates 3 residues ahead of where the CDR3 ends, so the germline J gene completes it. This chain uses TRBV18 with TRBJ1-2; 7 bases map to TRBD1. Germline V CDR1 and CDR2: KGHSH, LQKENI. This CDR3 contains 16 residues. The CDR3 DNA, read in part, is TGTGCCAGCTCACCACCAGCGACAGGGTCCCTGAGCGAC. Protein sequence: CASSPPATGSLSD. The whole CDR3 sequence reads CASSPPATGSLSDYTF.

With respect to this clone: The missing CDR3 end, 3 residues past where the read stops, is filled in from the germline J gene. This chain joins TRBV9 and TRBJ2-3; TRBD2 might be the D (6 bases). CDR1 is SGDLS, CDR2 YYNGEE, per germline. The CDR3 totals 14 residues. V dropped 1 base and J dropped 2 bases, with 8 bases sitting between them. CDR3 loop: CASSVSGYTDTQYF. The part of the CDR3 DNA that was read is TGTGCCAGCAGCGTAAGCGGGTACACAGATACG.

As regards this clone: The read falls 3 residues short of the CDR3 end, and the missing part is taken from the germline J gene. The chain employs TRBV15 and TRBJ1-2, with D maybe TRBD1 (6 bases). The germline V gene encodes CDR1 LNHNV and CDR2 YYDKDF (reference sequence). V was clipped by 0 bases and J by 1 base, with 12 bases between them. The CDR3 covers 16 residues. Partial CDR3 DNA: TGTGCCACCAGCAGAGACCTAGGACAGAGTAACTATGGC. As protein: CATSRDLGQSNYG. The CDR3, in full, reads CATSRDLGQSNYGYTF.

On this clone: Sequencing ends 3 residues short of the CDR3 end; the germline J gene provides the rest. This chain joins TRBV30 and TRBJ2-5, with D tentatively TRBD1 (5 bases). The V gene lost 6 bases and the J gene lost 1 base, with 15 bases spanning the gap. CDR3 length: 14 residues. CDR1 and CDR2 from the germline V gene are GTSNPN and SVGIG (reference sequence). The CDR3 reads CACDPTASQETQYF. The sequenced part of the CDR3 DNA is TGTGCCTGCGATCCGACAGCTAGCCAAGAGACC.

On this clone itself: The read ends 3 residues before the CDR3 terminus; that terminus is restored from the germline J gene. The V and J genes are TRBV5-1 and TRBJ1-1, with 10 positions matching TRBD1. The CDR3 has 13 residues. Germline CDR1 is SGHRS and CDR2 is YFSETQ. The V and J ends lost 4 bases and 7 bases, in that order; junction bases with no gene match: 4. This CDR3 reads CASSQRTGGEAFF. The sequenced part of the CDR3 DNA is TGCGCCAGCAGCCAAAGGACAGGGGGTGAA.

Regarding this clone: The read ends 3 residues before the CDR3 terminus; that terminus is restored from the germline J gene. V is TRBV7-8 and J is TRBJ1-4; the D gene is possibly TRBD1 (5 bases). Trimming shortened V by 1 base and J by 8 bases, and 11 bases separated the two germline ends. CDR1 is SGHVS, CDR2 FQNEAQ, per germline. The CDR3 runs 14 residues. The CDR3 region is CASSLVGAGEKLFF. The CDR3 DNA, read in part, is TGTGCCAGCAGCTTAGTTGGGGCGGGGGAAAAA.

With respect to this clone: Sequencing ends 3 residues short of the CDR3 end; the germline J gene provides the rest. The chain recombines TRBV7-9 with TRBJ2-7, with TRBD1 matching 11 bases. Trimming removed 5 bases from V and 5 bases from J; junction bases left unmatched: 5. This CDR3 is built from 14 residues. Germline CDR1 SEHNR, CDR2 FQNEAQ (reference sequence). The CDR3 reads CASSPWTGGDEQYF. CDR3 bases read: TGTGCCAGCAGCCCGTGGACAGGGGGCGACGAG.

As regards this clone: The observed sequence ends 3 residues before the CDR3 terminus, with the missing tail filled in from the germline J gene. The V gene is TRBV2, the J gene TRBJ1-5, with D unresolved. Per germline, CDR1 SNHLY and CDR2 FYNNEI. The CDR3 totals 12 residues. The germline V and J ends were trimmed by 7 bases and 3 bases, with 7 bases remaining between them. Partial CDR3 DNA: TGTGCCAGCATGGCATTCAATCAGCCC. Translation gives CASMAFNQP. The CDR3 in full is CASMAFNQPQHF.

As regards this clone: Read data end 3 residues before the CDR3 end; the end is taken from the germline J gene. The rearrangement links TRBV20-1 to TRBJ2-7, with 14 bases identical to TRBD2. The germline V gene encodes CDR1 DFQATT and CDR2 SNEGSKA (reference sequence). The CDR3 covers 14 residues. V lost 5 bases and J lost 6; bases outside the gene matches: 6. The CDR3 region is CSASGTSGRPEQYF. The covered CDR3 bases are TGCAGTGCTTCCGGGACTAGCGGGAGACCCGAG.

A note on this clone: Read sequence stops 3 residues before the CDR3 end, and the germline J gene provides the missing end. The V gene is TRBV20-1, the J gene TRBJ2-3; TRBD2 matches at 8 bases. In germline, CDR1 is DFQATT, CDR2 SNEGSKA (reference sequence). The ends lost 0 bases at V and 6 bases at J; junction bases unmatched: 14. CDR3 length: 17 residues. CDR3 sequence reads: CSARDLSAAGVGDTQYF. The covered CDR3 bases are TGCAGTGCTAGAGATCTTTCCGCAGCGGGAGTTGGGGATACG.

A note on this clone: The read terminates 3 residues before the CDR3 end, so the remaining end is supplied by the germline J gene. The chain uses TRBV7-8 and TRBJ2-5, with D perhaps matching TRBD1 or TRBD2 (6 bases each). CDR3 length: 14 amino acids. V dropped 1 base and J dropped 2 bases, with 8 bases sitting between them. Germline CDR1 and CDR2: SGHVS and FQNEAQ. Partial CDR3 DNA: TGTGCCAGCAGCTTAGGCGGGACACAAGAGACC. Residues: CASSLGGTQET. The entire CDR3 is CASSLGGTQETQYF.

Concerning this clone: The missing CDR3 end, 3 residues past where the read stops, is filled in from the germline J gene. The same CDR3 can be traced to other DNA sequences in this sample. The chain employs TRBV18 and TRBJ2-7, with TRBD2 identical over 10 bases. CDR1 is KGHSH, CDR2 LQKENI, per germline. This CDR3 contains 17 residues. Trimming cost V 3 bases and J 0 bases; bases outside gene matches: 8. The CDR3 is CASSPPTSGPSSYEQYF. CDR3 bases read: TGTGCCAGCTCACCTCCGACTAGCGGGCCTAGCTCCTACGAG.

Points on this clone: The missing CDR3 end, 3 residues past where the read stops, is filled in from the germline J gene. This chain links TRBV29-1 with TRBJ1-1, with D unclear. CDR3 length: 10 amino acids. Trimming took 1 base from V and 7 from J, leaving 4 bases between them. Germline V gene lookup returns CDR1 SQVTM and CDR2 ANQGSEA. CDR3 region: CSVEVLEAFF. The CDR3 DNA, read in part, is TGCAGCGTTGAAGTCCTTGAA.

Comment on this clone: The CDR3 end is not reached by the read, which stops 3 residues before it; the germline J gene fills it in. The chain has TRBV13 and TRBJ1-1, with TRBD1 as a possible D gene (6 bases). The germline V gene has CDR1 PRHDT and CDR2 FYEKMQ (reference sequence). The CDR3 covers 12 residues. The CDR3 is CASSSNRVAAFF. CDR3 DNA, as far as it was read: TGTGCCAGCAGCTCTAACAGGGTTGCA.

For this clone: The CDR3 extends 3 residues past the end of the read, so its final part is completed from the germline J gene. J is TRBJ2-3 and V is TRBV10-2; TRBD1 is a possible D gene (6 bases). Trimming stripped 1 base from V and 4 bases from J, with 18 bases between. The V gene's germline CDR1 is WSHSY and CDR2 SAAADI. The CDR3 totals 17 residues. CDR3 DNA (partial): TGCGCCAGCAGTGAGTTCCGGGACACCATAAAGCCAGATACG. Translating gives CASSEFRDTIKPDT. The whole CDR3 is CASSEFRDTIKPDTQYF.

As to this clone: The read terminates 3 residues ahead of where the CDR3 ends, so the germline J gene completes it. This chain uses TRBV11-2 with TRBJ2-5, with a weak D call TRBD2 (5 bases). CDR1 SGHAT and CDR2 FQNNGV come from the germline V gene. Trimming left V 5 bases short and J 3 bases short, with 7 bases between. The length of the CDR3 is 12 residues. CDR3 protein: CASSHGEETQYF. The sequenced CDR3 bases are TGTGCCAGCAGCCACGGGGAAGAGACC.

On this clone: The DNA ends 3 residues before the CDR3 does, and the rest of the CDR3 is filled in from the germline J gene. This chain links TRBV7-9 with TRBJ1-4; D ambiguous. The CDR3 has 13 amino acids. Germline V lookup: CDR1 SEHNR, CDR2 FQNEAQ (reference sequence). V was trimmed by 4 bases and J by 8 bases, leaving 11 bases between them. The covered CDR3 bases are TGTGCCAGCAGCTCCCCTACCGAGGAAAAA. It yields the protein CASSSPTEEK. The complete CDR3 protein is CASSSPTEEKLFF.